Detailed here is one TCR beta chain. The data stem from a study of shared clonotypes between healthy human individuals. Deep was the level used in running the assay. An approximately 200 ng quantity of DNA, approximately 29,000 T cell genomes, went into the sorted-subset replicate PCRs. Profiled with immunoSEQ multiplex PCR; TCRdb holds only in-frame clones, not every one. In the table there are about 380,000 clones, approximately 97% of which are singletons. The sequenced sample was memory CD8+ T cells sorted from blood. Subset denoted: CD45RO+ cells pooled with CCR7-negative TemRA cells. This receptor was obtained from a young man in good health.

CDR3 in DNA: TGTGCCATCAGCGAAGTAGCTATTGGAGATACGCAGTATTTT. As protein: CAISEVAIGDTQYF. The chain couples TRBV10-3 to TRBJ2-3; D gene ambiguous. The CDR3 loop spans 14 amino acids. Trimming took 6 bases from V and 5 from J, leaving 15 bases between them. Germline V gene data show CDR1 as ENHRY and CDR2 as SYGVKD.